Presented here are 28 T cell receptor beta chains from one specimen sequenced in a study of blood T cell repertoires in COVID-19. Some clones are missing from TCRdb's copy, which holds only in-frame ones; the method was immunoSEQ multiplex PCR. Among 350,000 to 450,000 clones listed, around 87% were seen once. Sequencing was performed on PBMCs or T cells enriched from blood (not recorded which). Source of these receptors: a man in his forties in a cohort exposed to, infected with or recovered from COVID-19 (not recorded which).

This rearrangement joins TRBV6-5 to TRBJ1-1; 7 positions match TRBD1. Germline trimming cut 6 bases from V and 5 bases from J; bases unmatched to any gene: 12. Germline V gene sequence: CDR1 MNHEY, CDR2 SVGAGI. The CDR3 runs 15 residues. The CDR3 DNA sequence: TGTGCCAGCAGCCCCGCCAGGGGGAGTGGGACTGAAGCTTTCTTT. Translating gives CASSPARGSGTEAFF.

CDR3 bases: TGCGCCAGCAGCCAGTTCCCCAAGACTAGCGGGAGCTCCTACGAGCAGTACTTC. Amino acid sequence: CASSQFPKTSGSSYEQYF. V usage is TRBV4-1 and J usage is TRBJ2-7, with TRBD2 matching 12 bases. V lost 3 bases and J lost 0; bases outside the gene matches: 9. Germline V gives CDR1 MGHRA, CDR2 YSYEKL. The CDR3 is 18 amino acids.

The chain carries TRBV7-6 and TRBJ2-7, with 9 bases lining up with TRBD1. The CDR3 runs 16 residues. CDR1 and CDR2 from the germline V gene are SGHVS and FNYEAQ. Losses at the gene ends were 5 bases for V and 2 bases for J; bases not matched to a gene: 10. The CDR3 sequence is CASSPQGQGGPYEQYF. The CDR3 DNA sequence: TGTGCCAGCAGCCCCCAGGGACAGGGTGGGCCCTACGAGCAGTACTTC. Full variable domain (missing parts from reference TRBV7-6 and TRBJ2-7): GAGVSQSPRYKVTKRGQDVALRCDPISGHVSLYWYRQALGQGPEFLTYFNYEAQQDKSGLPNDRFSAERPEGSISTLTIQRTEQRDSAMYRCASSPQGQGGPYEQYFGPGTRLTVT.

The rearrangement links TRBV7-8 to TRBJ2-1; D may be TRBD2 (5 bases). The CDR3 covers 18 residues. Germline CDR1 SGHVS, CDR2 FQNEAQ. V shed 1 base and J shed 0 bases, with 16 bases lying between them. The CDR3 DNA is TGTGCCAGCAGCTTAGAGCTAGCCGGGTCGGGCTCCTACAATGAGCAGTTCTTC. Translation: CASSLELAGSGSYNEQFF. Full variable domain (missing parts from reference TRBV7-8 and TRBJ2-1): GAGVSQSPRYKVAKRGQDVALRCDPISGHVSLFWYQQALGQGPEFLTYFQNEAQLDKSGLPSDRFFAERPEGSVSTLKIQRTQQEDSAVYLCASSLELAGSGSYNEQFFGPGTRLTVL.

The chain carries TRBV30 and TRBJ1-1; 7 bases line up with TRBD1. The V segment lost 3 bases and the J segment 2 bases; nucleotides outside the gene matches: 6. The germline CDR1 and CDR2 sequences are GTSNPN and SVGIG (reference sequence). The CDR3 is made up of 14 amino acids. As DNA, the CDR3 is TGTGCCTGGAGGACAGGGATGTTAAACACTGAAGCTTTCTTT. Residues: CAWRTGMLNTEAFF.

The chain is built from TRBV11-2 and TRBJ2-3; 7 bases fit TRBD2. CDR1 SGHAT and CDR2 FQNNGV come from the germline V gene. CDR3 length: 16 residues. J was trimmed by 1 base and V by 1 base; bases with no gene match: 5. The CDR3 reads CASSLGSLAGTDTQYF. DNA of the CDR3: TGTGCCAGCAGCTTAGGCTCGCTAGCGGGCACAGATACGCAGTATTTT.

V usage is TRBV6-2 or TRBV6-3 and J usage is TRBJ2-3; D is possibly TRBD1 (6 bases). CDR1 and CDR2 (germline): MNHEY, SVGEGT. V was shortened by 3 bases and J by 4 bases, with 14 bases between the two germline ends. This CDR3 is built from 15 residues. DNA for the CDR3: TGTGCCAGCAGTTATCGGACAGAAAGATCAGATACGCAGTATTTT. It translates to CASSYRTERSDTQYF.

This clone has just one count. The CDR3 is CAKNSISSQGMAFF. The CDR3, as DNA: TGTGCCAAAAATAGTATTAGTTCTCAGGGTATGGCTTTCTTT. V usage is TRBV19 and J usage is TRBJ1-1; D possibly corresponds to TRBD1 (5 bases). Germline loops: CDR1 LNHDA, CDR2 SQIVND (reference sequence). The ends were cut back, 10 bases at V and 11 bases at J, with 26 bases in the middle. The CDR3 extends over 14 amino acids.

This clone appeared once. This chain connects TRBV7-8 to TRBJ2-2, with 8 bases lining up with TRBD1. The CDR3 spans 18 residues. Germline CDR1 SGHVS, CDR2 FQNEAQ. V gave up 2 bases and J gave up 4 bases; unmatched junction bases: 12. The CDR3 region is CASSLKLGLQGVTGELFF. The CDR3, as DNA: TGTGCCAGCAGCTTAAAGCTAGGGTTACAGGGGGTCACCGGGGAGCTGTTTTTT.

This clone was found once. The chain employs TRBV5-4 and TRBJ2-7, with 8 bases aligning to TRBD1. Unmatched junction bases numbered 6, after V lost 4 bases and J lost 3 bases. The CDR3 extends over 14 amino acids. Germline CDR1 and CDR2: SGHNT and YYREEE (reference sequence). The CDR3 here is CASSTRTGNYEQYF. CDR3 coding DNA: TGTGCCAGCAGCACCCGGACAGGGAACTACGAGCAGTACTTC.

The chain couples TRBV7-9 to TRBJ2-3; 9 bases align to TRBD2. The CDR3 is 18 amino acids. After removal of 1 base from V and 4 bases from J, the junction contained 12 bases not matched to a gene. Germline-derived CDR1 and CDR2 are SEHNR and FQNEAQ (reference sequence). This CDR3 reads CASSLEAGGRGRADTQYF. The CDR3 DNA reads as TGTGCCAGCAGCTTAGAAGCGGGAGGTAGGGGAAGGGCAGATACGCAGTATTTT.

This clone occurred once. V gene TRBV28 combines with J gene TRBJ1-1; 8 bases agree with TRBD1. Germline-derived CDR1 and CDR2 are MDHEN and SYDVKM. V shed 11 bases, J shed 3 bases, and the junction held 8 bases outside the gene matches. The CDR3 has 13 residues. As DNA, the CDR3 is TGTGCCGTTCTTGGACAGGGATACACTGAAGCTTTCTTT. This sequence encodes CAVLGQGYTEAFF.

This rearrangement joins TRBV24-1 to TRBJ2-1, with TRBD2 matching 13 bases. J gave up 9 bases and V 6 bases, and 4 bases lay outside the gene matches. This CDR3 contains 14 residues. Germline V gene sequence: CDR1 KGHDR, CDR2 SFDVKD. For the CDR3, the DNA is TGTGCCACCAGTAGGACTAGCGGGAGTTCTGAGCAGTTCTTC. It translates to CATSRTSGSSEQFF.

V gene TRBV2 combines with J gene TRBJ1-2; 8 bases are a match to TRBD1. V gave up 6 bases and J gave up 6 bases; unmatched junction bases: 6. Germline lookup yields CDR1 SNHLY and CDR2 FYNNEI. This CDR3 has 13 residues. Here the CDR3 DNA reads TGTGCCAGCAGAGGAGACAGGGGCGATGGCTACACCTTC. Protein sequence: CASRGDRGDGYTF.

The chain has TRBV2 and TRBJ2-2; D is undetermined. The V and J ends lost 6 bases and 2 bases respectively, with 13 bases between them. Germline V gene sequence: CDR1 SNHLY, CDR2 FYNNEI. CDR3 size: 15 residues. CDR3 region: CASRENSANTGELFF. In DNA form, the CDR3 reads TGTGCCAGCAGGGAGAATTCGGCAAACACCGGGGAGCTGTTTTTT.

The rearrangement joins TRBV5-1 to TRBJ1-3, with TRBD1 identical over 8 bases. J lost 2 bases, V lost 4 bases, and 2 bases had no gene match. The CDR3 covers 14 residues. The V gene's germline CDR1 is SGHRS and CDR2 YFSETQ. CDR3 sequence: CASSTDRAGNTIYF. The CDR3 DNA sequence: TGCGCCAGCAGCACGGACAGGGCTGGAAACACCATATATTTT.

The CDR3 DNA is TGTGCCAGCAGTTATGACAGGTCCAACTATGGCTACACCTTC. Its protein product is CASSYDRSNYGYTF. The rearrangement joins TRBV5-6 to TRBJ1-2, with D maybe TRBD1 (6 bases). Trimming took 5 bases from V and 2 from J, leaving 13 bases between them. The germline V gene has CDR1 SGHDT and CDR2 YYEEEE. This CDR3 has 14 residues.

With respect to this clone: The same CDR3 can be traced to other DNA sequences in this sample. CDR3 DNA sequence: TGTGCCAGCAGCCCGGGGACAGTCTACGAGCAGTACTTC. Amino acid sequence: CASSPGTVYEQYF. The chain combines TRBV3-1 (or the pseudogene TRBV3-2) with TRBJ2-7; 7 bases match TRBD1. This CDR3 is 13 amino acids long. Per germline, CDR1 LGHDT and CDR2 YNNKEL (reference sequence). The V segment lost 4 bases and the J segment 3 bases; nucleotides outside the gene matches: 3.

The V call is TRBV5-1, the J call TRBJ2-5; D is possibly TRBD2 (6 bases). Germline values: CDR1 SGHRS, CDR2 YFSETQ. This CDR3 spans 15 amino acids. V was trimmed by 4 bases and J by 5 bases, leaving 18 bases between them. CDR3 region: CASSPSHGGAETQYF. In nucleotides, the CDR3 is TGCGCCAGCAGCCCTTCCCACGGGGGTGCGGAGACCCAGTACTTC. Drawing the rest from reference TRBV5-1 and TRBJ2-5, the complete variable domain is KAGVTQTPRYLIKTRGQQVTLSCSPISGHRSVSWYQQTPGQGLQFLFEYFSETQRNKGNFPGRFSGRQFSNSRSEMNVSTLELGDSALYLCASSPSHGGAETQYFGPGTRLLVL.

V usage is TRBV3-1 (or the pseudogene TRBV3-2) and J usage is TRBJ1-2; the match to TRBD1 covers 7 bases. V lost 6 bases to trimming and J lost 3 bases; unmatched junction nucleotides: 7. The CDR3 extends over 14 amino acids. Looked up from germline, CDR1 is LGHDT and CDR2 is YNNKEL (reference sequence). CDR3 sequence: CASSGQESYYGYTF. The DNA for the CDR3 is TGTGCCAGCAGTGGACAGGAGTCTTACTATGGCTACACCTTC.

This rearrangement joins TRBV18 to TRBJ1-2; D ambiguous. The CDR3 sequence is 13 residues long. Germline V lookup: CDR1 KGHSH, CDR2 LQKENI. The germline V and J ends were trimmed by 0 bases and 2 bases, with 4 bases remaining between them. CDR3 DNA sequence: TGTGCCAGCTCACCACCTGGCAACTATGGCTACACCTTC. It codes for CASSPPGNYGYTF.

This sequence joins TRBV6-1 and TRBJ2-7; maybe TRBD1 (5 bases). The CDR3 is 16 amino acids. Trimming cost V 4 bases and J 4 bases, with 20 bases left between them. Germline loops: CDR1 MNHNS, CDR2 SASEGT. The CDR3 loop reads CASSVAGDSPHYEQYF. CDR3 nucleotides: TGTGCCAGCAGTGTGGCAGGCGACAGCCCCCATTACGAGCAGTACTTC.

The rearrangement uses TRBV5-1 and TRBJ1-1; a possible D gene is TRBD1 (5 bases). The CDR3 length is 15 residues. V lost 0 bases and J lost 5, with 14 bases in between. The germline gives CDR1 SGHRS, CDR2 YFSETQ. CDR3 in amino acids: CASSLGLVGGTEAFF. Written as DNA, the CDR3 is TGCGCCAGCAGCTTGGGGCTTGTCGGGGGAACTGAAGCTTTCTTT.

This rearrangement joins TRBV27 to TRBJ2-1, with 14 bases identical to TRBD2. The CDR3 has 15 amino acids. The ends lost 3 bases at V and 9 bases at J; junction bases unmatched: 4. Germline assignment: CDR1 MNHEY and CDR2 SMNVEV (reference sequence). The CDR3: CASSFGTSGRGEQFF. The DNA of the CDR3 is TGTGCCAGCAGTTTCGGGACTAGCGGGAGAGGTGAGCAGTTCTTC.

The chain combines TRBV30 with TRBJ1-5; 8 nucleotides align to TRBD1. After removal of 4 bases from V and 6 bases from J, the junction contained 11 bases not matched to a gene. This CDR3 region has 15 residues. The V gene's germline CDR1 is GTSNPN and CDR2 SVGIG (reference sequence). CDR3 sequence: CAWNVGQGRTQPQHF. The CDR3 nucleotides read TGTGCCTGGAATGTAGGACAGGGTAGGACTCAGCCCCAGCATTTT.

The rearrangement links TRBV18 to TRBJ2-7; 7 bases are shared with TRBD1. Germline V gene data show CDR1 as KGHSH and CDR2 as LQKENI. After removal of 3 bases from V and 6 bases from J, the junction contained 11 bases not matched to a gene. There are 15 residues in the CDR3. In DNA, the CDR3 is TGTGCCAGCTCACCCCCGGGACAGCGCACGTCCGAGCAGTACTTC. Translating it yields CASSPPGQRTSEQYF.

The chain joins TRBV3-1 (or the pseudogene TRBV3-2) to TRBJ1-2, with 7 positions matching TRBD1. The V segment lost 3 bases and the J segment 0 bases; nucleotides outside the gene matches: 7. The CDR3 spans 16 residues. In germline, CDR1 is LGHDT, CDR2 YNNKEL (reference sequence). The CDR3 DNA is TGTGCCAGCAGCCACACCGGGACAGCCTCTAACTATGGCTACACCTTC. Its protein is CASSHTGTASNYGYTF.

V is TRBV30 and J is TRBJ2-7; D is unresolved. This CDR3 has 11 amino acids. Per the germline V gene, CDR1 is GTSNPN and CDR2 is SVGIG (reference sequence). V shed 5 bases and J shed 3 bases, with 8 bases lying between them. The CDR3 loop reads CAWGRIYEQYF. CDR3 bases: TGTGCCTGGGGGCGGATCTACGAGCAGTACTTC. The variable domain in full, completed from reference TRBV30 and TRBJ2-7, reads SQTIHQWPATLVQPVGSPLSLECTVEGTSNPNLYWYRQAAGRGLQLLFYSVGIGQISSEVPQNLSASRPQDRQFILSSKKLLLSDSGFYLCAWGRIYEQYFGPGTRLTVT.